The following is a T cell receptor (beta chain) sequence with its context. As processed by the authors: Nucleated cell counts were estimated from reference gene primer amplification. The repertoire was sequenced with immunoSEQ multiplex PCR; TCRdb's copy has only in-frame clones and lacks some. The V and J calls and clone size were taken over from that table, and D and trimming were inferred from the DNA. Of roughly 120,000 clones listed, more than 75% are singletons. The data were obtained in a study of blood T cell repertoires in COVID-19. Study summary: Material from acute and convalescent COVID-19 was sourced from the United States, Italy and Spain.

In germline, CDR1 is SGHVS, CDR2 FQNEAQ. There are 16 residues in the CDR3. Trimming shortened V by 5 bases and J by 0 bases, and 14 bases separated the two germline ends. This receptor was taken from a human donor in a cohort sampled during active COVID-19. V and J are TRBV7-8 and TRBJ2-1; a weak D match, TRBD2 (5 bases). The specimen was peripheral blood. Written as DNA, the CDR3 is TGTGCCAGCAGCCCAACTAGAACCCTCTCCTACAATGAGCAGTTCTTC. It translates to CASSPTRTLSYNEQFF.